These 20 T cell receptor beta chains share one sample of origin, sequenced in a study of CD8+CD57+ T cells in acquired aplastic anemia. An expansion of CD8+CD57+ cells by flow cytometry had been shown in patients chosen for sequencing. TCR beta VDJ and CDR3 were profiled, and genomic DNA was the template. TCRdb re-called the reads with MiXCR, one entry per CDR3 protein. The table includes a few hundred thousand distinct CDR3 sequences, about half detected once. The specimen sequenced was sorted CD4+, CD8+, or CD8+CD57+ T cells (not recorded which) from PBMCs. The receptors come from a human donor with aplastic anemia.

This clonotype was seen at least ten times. The CDR3 bases are TGTGCCAGCAGCCGTTGGGGACTAGGAGACAATGAGCAGTTCTTC. This gives the protein CASSRWGLGDNEQFF. V gene TRBV6-5 combines with J gene TRBJ2-1; 8 positions match TRBD2. The CDR3 loop spans 15 amino acids. The trim removed 6 bases at V and 5 bases at J, leaving 9 bases unmatched. The germline gives CDR1 MNHEY, CDR2 SVGAGI.

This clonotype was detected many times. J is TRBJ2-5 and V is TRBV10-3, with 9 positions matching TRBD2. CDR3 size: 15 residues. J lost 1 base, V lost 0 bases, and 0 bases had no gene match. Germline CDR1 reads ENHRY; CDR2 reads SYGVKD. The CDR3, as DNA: TGTGCCATCAGTGAGTCGCGGGGGGGCCAAGAGACCCAGTACTTC. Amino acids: CAISESRGGQETQYF.

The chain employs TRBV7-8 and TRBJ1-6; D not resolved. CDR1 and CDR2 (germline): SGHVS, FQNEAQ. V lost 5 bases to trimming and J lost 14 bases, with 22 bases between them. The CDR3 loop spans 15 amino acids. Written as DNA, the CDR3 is TGTGCCAGCAGCCAAGATTTCGGCGGCACACCAGCCCTCCACTTT. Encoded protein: CASSQDFGGTPALHF.

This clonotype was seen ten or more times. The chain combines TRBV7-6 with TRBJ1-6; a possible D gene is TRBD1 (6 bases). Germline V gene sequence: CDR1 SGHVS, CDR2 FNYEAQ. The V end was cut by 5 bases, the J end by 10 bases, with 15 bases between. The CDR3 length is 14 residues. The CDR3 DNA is TGTGCCAGCAGCCCCGGAAGGGGGGACTCACCCCTCCACTTT. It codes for CASSPGRGDSPLHF.

CDR3 DNA sequence: TGTGCCAGTGGTCGGGACAGGATAAATTCACCCCTCCACTTT. It translates to CASGRDRINSPLHF. The V call is TRBV19, the J call TRBJ1-6; 8 bases map to TRBD1. The CDR3 runs to 14 residues. The ends lost 8 bases at V and 7 bases at J; junction bases unmatched: 7. Per germline, CDR1 LNHDA and CDR2 SQIVND (reference sequence).

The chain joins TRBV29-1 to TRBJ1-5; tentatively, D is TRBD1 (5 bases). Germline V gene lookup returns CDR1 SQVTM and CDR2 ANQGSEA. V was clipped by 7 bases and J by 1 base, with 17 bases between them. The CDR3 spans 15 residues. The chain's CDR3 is CSAGGNRDSNQPQHF. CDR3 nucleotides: TGCAGCGCCGGAGGGAACCGGGACAGCAATCAGCCCCAGCATTTT.

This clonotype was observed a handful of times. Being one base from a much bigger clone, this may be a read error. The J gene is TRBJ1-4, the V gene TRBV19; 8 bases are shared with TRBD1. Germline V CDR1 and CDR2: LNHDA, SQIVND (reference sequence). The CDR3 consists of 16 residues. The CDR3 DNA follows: TGTACCAGTAGCCCTTTACCGGGACAGGTAATTGAAAAACTGTTTTTT. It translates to CTSSPLPGQVIEKLFF.

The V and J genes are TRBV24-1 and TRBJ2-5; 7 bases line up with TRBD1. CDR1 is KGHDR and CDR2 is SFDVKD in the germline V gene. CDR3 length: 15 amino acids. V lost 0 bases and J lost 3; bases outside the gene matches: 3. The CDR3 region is CATSDLGTGEETQYF. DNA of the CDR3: TGTGCCACCAGTGATTTGGGAACAGGGGAAGAGACCCAGTACTTC.

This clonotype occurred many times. Here the CDR3 reads CASSASTTGTDTQYF. The CDR3 nucleotides read TGCGCCAGCAGCGCGAGCACGACAGGCACAGATACGCAGTATTTT. This rearrangement joins TRBV5-1 to TRBJ2-3; D may be TRBD1 (5 bases). CDR1 is SGHRS, CDR2 YFSETQ, per germline. The CDR3 consists of 15 residues. Trimming took off 4 bases at V and 1 base at J, with 13 bases between the two ends.

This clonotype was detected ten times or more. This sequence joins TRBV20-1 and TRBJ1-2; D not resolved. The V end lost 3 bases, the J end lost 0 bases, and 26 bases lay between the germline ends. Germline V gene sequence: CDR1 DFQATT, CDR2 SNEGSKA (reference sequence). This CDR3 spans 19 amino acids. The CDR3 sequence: CSASKLLSYRDRANYGYTF. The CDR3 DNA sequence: TGCAGTGCTAGTAAACTCCTTTCGTACCGGGATCGAGCTAACTATGGCTACACCTTC.

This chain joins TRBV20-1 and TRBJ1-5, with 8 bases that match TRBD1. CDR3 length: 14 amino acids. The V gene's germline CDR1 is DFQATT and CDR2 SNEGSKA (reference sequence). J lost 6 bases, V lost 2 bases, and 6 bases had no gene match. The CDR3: CSARSGQGGQPQHF. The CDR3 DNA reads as TGCAGTGCTAGATCCGGACAGGGTGGTCAGCCCCAGCATTTT.

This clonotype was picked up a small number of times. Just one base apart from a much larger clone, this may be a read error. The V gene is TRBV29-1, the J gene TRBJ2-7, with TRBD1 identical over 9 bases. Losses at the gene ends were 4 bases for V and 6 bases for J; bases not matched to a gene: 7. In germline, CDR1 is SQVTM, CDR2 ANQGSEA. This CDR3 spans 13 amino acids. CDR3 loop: CSVGLGQGCEQYF. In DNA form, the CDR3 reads TGCAGCGTTGGATTGGGACAGGGTTGCGAGCAGTACTTC.

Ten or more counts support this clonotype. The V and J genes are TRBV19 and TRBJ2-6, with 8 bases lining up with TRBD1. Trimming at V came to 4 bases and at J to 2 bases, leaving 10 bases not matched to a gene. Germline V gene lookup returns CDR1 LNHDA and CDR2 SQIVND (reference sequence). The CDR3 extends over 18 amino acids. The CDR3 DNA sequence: TGTGCCAGTAGTACAAGGACAGGGATCCTTACTGGGGCCAACGTCCTGACTTTC. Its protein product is CASSTRTGILTGANVLTF.

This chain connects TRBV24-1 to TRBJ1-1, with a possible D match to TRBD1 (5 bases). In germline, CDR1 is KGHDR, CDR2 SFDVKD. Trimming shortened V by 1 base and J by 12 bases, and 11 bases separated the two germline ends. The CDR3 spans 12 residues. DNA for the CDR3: TGTGCCACCAGTGATTTCCCCGGGACTACTTTCTTT. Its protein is CATSDFPGTTFF.

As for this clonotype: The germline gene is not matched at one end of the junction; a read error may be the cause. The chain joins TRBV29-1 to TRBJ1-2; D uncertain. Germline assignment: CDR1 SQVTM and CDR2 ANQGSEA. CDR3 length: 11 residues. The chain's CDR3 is CSVEDLAGSPF. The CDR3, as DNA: TGCAGCGTTGAAGATCTGGCCGGTAGTCCCTTC.

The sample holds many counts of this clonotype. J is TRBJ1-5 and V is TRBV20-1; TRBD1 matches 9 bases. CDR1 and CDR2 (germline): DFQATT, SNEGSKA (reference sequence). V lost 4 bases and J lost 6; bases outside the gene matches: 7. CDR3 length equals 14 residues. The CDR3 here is CSATDRGIGQPQHF. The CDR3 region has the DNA TGCAGTGCTACTGACAGGGGGATCGGTCAGCCCCAGCATTTT.

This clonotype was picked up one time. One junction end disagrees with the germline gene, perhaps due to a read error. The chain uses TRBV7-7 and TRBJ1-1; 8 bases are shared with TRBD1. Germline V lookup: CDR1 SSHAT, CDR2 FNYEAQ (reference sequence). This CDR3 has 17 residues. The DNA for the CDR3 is TGTGCTAGCAGCTTAAGTCCCGGAAACAACAGGGGGGTGAAGCTTTTCTTT. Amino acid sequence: CASSLSPGNNRGVKLFF.

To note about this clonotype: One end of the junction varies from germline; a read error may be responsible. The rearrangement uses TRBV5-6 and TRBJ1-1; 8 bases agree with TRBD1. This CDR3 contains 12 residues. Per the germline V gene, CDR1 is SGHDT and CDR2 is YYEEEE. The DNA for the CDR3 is TGCGCCAGCAGCCTCCGGACAGGGGAAGCTTTCTTT. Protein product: CASSLRTGEAFF.

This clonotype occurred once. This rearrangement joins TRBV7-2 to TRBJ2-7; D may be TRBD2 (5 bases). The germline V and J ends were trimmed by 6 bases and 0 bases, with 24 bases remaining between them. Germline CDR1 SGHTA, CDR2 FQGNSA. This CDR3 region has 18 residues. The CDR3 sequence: CASSLRAGGPNSSYEQYF. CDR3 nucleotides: TGTGCCAGCAGTTTAAGGGCTGGAGGCCCAAACAGCTCCTACGAGCAGTACTTC.

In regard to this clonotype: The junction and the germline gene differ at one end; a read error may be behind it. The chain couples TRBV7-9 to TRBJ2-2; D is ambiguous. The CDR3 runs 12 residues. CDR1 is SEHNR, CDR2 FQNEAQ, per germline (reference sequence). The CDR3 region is CASRLAPGELFF. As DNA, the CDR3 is TGTGCCAGCAGATTAGCCCCCGGGGAGCTGTTTTTT. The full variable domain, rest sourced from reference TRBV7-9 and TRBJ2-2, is DTGVSQNPRHKITKRGQNVTFRCDPISEHNRLYWYRQTLGQGPEFLTYFQNEAQLEKSRLLSDRFSAERPKGSFSTLEIQRTEQGDSAMYLCASRLAPGELFFGEGSRLTVL.